These T cell receptor beta chains were read from a single sample in a study of regulatory T cells in long-lasting Graves disease. TCRdb itself ran the multiplex PCR reads through MiXCR, one entry per CDR3 protein. The sample holds 400,000 to 500,000 distinct CDR3 sequences, roughly a fifth seen once. The specimen comprised peripheral blood mononuclear cells (PBMCs), sampled when the disease was refractory, from a patient treated with antithyroid drugs. These receptors were taken from a female donor with Graves disease. Both conserved end residues are part of each CDR3. D genes are given only for firm matches. Size values are once, few and many counts, or a class for expanded clones, and some rows have none.

CDR3aa: CATSRAQGASYGYTF
CDR3nt: TGTGCCACCAGCAGAGCTCAGGGGGCGAGCTATGGCTACACCTTC
d_gene: TRBD1
abundance: many
j_gene: TRBJ1-2
v_gene: TRBV15

CDR3aa: CSATSSGRGTDTQYF
CDR3nt: TGCAGTGCTACCTCTAGCGGGAGGGGCACAGATACGCAGTATTTT
d_gene: TRBD2
abundance: few
j_gene: TRBJ2-3
v_gene: TRBV20-1

CDR3aa: CASSSFPAGTTDTQYF
CDR3nt: TGTGCCAGCAGTTCTTTCCCAGCGGGAACCACAGATACGCAGTATTTT
d_gene: TRBD2
abundance: .
j_gene: TRBJ2-3
v_gene: TRBV27

CDR3aa: CSARPGRRTDTQYF
CDR3nt: TGCAGTGCTAGGCCCGGGAGAAGGACAGATACGCAGTATTTT
d_gene: .
abundance: .
j_gene: TRBJ2-3
v_gene: TRBV20-1

CDR3aa: CASSQLGQGGSYNEQFF
CDR3nt: TGTGCCAGCAGCCAACTGGGACAGGGAGGCTCCTACAATGAGCAGTTCTTC
d_gene: TRBD1
abundance: many
j_gene: TRBJ2-1
v_gene: TRBV3-1

CDR3aa: CASYSGGELFF
CDR3nt: TGTGCATCCTACTCCGGCGGGGAGCTGTTTTTT
d_gene: .
abundance: .
j_gene: TRBJ2-2
v_gene: TRBV10-3

CDR3aa: CSARVPRSNQPQHF
CDR3nt: TGCAGTGCTAGAGTCCCCCGGAGCAATCAGCCCCAGCATTTT
d_gene: .
abundance: .
j_gene: TRBJ1-5
v_gene: TRBV20-1

CDR3aa: CASSQEGGQGEEKLFF
CDR3nt: TGCGCCAGCAGCCAAGAAGGGGGACAGGGAGAAGAAAAACTGTTTTTT
d_gene: TRBD1
abundance: few
j_gene: TRBJ1-4
v_gene: TRBV4-1

CDR3aa: CASSPWASGPYEQYF
CDR3nt: TGCGCCAGCAGCCCGTGGGCTAGCGGACCCTACGAGCAGTACTTC
d_gene: TRBD2
abundance: .
j_gene: TRBJ2-7
v_gene: TRBV4-1

CDR3aa: CASTQGRGGLVHF
CDR3nt: TGTGCCAGCACCCAAGGCAGGGGAGGGCTCGTCCACTTT
d_gene: .
abundance: few
j_gene: TRBJ1-6
v_gene: TRBV6-1

CDR3aa: CASSGRGLWTEAFF
CDR3nt: TGTGCCAGCTCCGGGAGGGGTCTGTGGACTGAAGCTTTCTTT
d_gene: .
abundance: many
j_gene: TRBJ1-1
v_gene: TRBV28

CDR3aa: CASSWQGITTNEKLFF
CDR3nt: TGCGCCAGCAGCTGGCAGGGGATCACAACTAATGAAAAACTGTTTTTT
d_gene: .
abundance: .
j_gene: TRBJ1-4
v_gene: TRBV10-2

CDR3aa: CAINASGAVGEKLFF
CDR3nt: TGTGCCATCAATGCCTCCGGGGCCGTAGGCGAAAAACTGTTTTTT
d_gene: .
abundance: .
j_gene: TRBJ1-4
v_gene: TRBV10-3

CDR3aa: CASSVGGGRARNIQYF
CDR3nt: TGTGCCAGCAGTGTTGGAGGCGGGAGGGCCAGGAACATTCAGTACTTC
d_gene: TRBD2
abundance: many
j_gene: TRBJ2-4
v_gene: TRBV2

CDR3aa: CASSFTAGQVEQYF
CDR3nt: TGTGCCAGCAGTTTCACGGCGGGACAGGTGGAGCAGTACTTC
d_gene: TRBD1
abundance: many
j_gene: TRBJ2-7
v_gene: TRBV28

CDR3aa: CASRDAPDGYTF
CDR3nt: TGTGCCAGCAGGGACGCGCCAGATGGCTACACCTTC
d_gene: .
abundance: many
j_gene: TRBJ1-2
v_gene: TRBV2

CDR3aa: CASSLGVGEQFF
CDR3nt: TGTGCCAGCAGCTTGGGGGTAGGTGAGCAGTTCTTC
d_gene: .
abundance: few
j_gene: TRBJ2-1
v_gene: TRBV5-5

CDR3aa: CASSPEDRGDTQYF
CDR3nt: TGCGCCAGCAGCCCTGAGGACAGGGGAGATACGCAGTATTTT
d_gene: TRBD1
abundance: .
j_gene: TRBJ2-3
v_gene: TRBV4-1

CDR3aa: CASSQEGVSSSYEQYF
CDR3nt: TGTGCCAGCAGCCAAGAGGGGGTTTCGAGCTCCTACGAGCAGTACTTC
d_gene: .
abundance: few
j_gene: TRBJ2-7
v_gene: TRBV3-1

CDR3aa: CASSSQGDQPQHF
CDR3nt: TGTGCCAGCAGCTCACAGGGAGATCAGCCCCAGCATTTT
d_gene: .
abundance: few
j_gene: TRBJ1-5
v_gene: TRBV13

CDR3aa: CASGGTRSSYEQYF
CDR3nt: TGTGCCAGTGGGGGGACAAGGAGCTCCTACGAGCAGTACTTC
d_gene: .
abundance: .
j_gene: TRBJ2-7
v_gene: TRBV6-1

CDR3aa: CASSSRTASYEQYF
CDR3nt: TGTGCCAGCAGCTCCAGGACAGCGTCCTACGAGCAGTACTTC
d_gene: .
abundance: few
j_gene: TRBJ2-7
v_gene: TRBV7-9

CDR3aa: CSARRAGLATETQYF
CDR3nt: TGCAGTGCTAGACGGGCGGGACTAGCCACAGAGACCCAGTACTTC
d_gene: TRBD2
abundance: many
j_gene: TRBJ2-5
v_gene: TRBV20-1

CDR3aa: CASRNEGSPTGELFF
CDR3nt: TGTGCCAGCCGAAACGAGGGCAGCCCCACCGGGGAGCTGTTTTTT
d_gene: .
abundance: many
j_gene: TRBJ2-2
v_gene: TRBV6-1

CDR3aa: CATSDTDPRGFETQYF
CDR3nt: TGTGCCACCAGCGATACGGATCCCAGGGGGTTTGAGACCCAGTACTTC
d_gene: TRBD1
abundance: many
j_gene: TRBJ2-5
v_gene: TRBV15

CDR3aa: CATSRSGTGEKLFF
CDR3nt: TGTGCCACCAGCAGGTCAGGGACCGGCGAAAAACTGTTTTTT
d_gene: .
abundance: many
j_gene: TRBJ1-4
v_gene: TRBV15

CDR3aa: CATMGRENDEQYF
CDR3nt: TGTGCCACCATGGGAAGGGAGAACGACGAGCAGTACTTC
d_gene: .
abundance: many
j_gene: TRBJ2-7
v_gene: TRBV15

CDR3aa: CASSQDSAGFEETQYF
CDR3nt: TGCGCCAGCAGCCAAGATAGCGCGGGGTTCGAAGAGACCCAGTACTTC
d_gene: .
abundance: .
j_gene: TRBJ2-5
v_gene: TRBV4-1

CDR3aa: CASSYLGRETQYF
CDR3nt: TGTGCCAGCAGTTACCTAGGAAGAGAGACCCAGTACTTC
d_gene: .
abundance: few
j_gene: TRBJ2-5
v_gene: TRBV6-2/TRBV6-3

CDR3aa: CAVVMGQGNTEAFF
CDR3nt: TGTGCCGTAGTGATGGGACAGGGAAACACTGAAGCTTTCTTT
d_gene: TRBD1
abundance: many
j_gene: TRBJ1-1
v_gene: TRBV12-3/TRBV12-4

CDR3aa: CASSLRQQNTGELFF
CDR3nt: TGCGCCAGCAGCCTAAGACAGCAGAACACCGGGGAGCTGTTTTTT
d_gene: .
abundance: .
j_gene: TRBJ2-2
v_gene: TRBV5-1

CDR3aa: CASSLPGMAYEQFF
CDR3nt: TGTGCCAGCAGTTTACCCGGGATGGCTTATGAGCAGTTCTTC
d_gene: .
abundance: .
j_gene: TRBJ2-1
v_gene: TRBV28

CDR3aa: CASSPGCLQHF
CDR3nt: TGTGCCAGCAGTCCTGGCTGCCTCCAGCATTTT
d_gene: .
abundance: many
j_gene: TRBJ1-5
v_gene: TRBV7-3

CDR3aa: CASSAQEGLYGYTF
CDR3nt: TGTGCCAGCAGTGCCCAAGAGGGGCTCTATGGCTACACCTTC
d_gene: .
abundance: .
j_gene: TRBJ1-2
v_gene: TRBV2

CDR3aa: CASGFGELFF
CDR3nt: TGTGCCAGCGGGTTTGGGGAACTGTTTTTT
d_gene: .
abundance: many
j_gene: TRBJ1-4
v_gene: TRBV2

CDR3aa: CASSLATREKSYEQYF
CDR3nt: TGTGCCAGCAGCTTAGCTACGCGGGAGAAATCCTACGAGCAGTACTTC
d_gene: TRBD2
abundance: many
j_gene: TRBJ2-7
v_gene: TRBV7-9

CDR3aa: CASSRARGPPLATNEKLFF
CDR3nt: TGTGCCAGCAGCAGGGCCCGCGGGCCCCCCCTGGCAACTAATGAAAAACTGTTTTTT
d_gene: .
abundance: many
j_gene: TRBJ1-4
v_gene: TRBV27

CDR3aa: CASSLYSSGESSYNEQFF
CDR3nt: TGCGCCAGCAGCTTGTACTCTAGCGGGGAGAGCTCCTACAATGAGCAGTTCTTC
d_gene: TRBD2
abundance: few
j_gene: TRBJ2-1
v_gene: TRBV5-1

CDR3aa: CASSLRKAGTWGEQYF
CDR3nt: TGTGCCAGCAGTTTACGGAAAGCGGGAACTTGGGGCGAGCAGTACTTC
d_gene: TRBD2
abundance: many
j_gene: TRBJ2-7
v_gene: TRBV28

CDR3aa: CASSGNSPVYGYTF
CDR3nt: TGTGCCAGCAGTGGGAACAGCCCAGTCTATGGCTACACCTTC
d_gene: .
abundance: many
j_gene: TRBJ1-2
v_gene: TRBV2

CDR3aa: CASSYRQGGQPQHF
CDR3nt: TGTGCCAGCAGTTACAGACAGGGTGGCCAGCCCCAGCATTTT
d_gene: TRBD1
abundance: few
j_gene: TRBJ1-5
v_gene: TRBV27

CDR3aa: CASSLFAGEGNEQFF
CDR3nt: TGCGCCAGCAGCTTGTTTGCGGGAGAGGGCAATGAGCAGTTCTTC
d_gene: TRBD2
abundance: .
j_gene: TRBJ2-1
v_gene: TRBV5-1

CDR3aa: CSAKKGGYGYTF
CDR3nt: TGCAGTGCTAAAAAAGGAGGGTATGGCTACACCTTC
d_gene: .
abundance: many
j_gene: TRBJ1-2
v_gene: TRBV20-1

CDR3aa: CASSGALAYSYEQYF
CDR3nt: TGTGCCAGCAGTGGCGCACTAGCGTACTCCTACGAGCAGTACTTC
d_gene: TRBD2
abundance: many
j_gene: TRBJ2-7
v_gene: TRBV12-3/TRBV12-4

CDR3aa: CASSATSASSYEQYF
CDR3nt: TGTGCCAGCAGTGCCACCTCTGCGAGCTCCTACGAGCAGTACTTC
d_gene: .
abundance: many
j_gene: TRBJ2-7
v_gene: TRBV2

CDR3aa: CASNSGDKVYEQYF
CDR3nt: TGTGCCAGCAACTCTGGGGACAAGGTTTACGAGCAGTACTTC
d_gene: .
abundance: few
j_gene: TRBJ2-7
v_gene: TRBV6-2/TRBV6-3

CDR3aa: CASSSTVAVVGNTIYF
CDR3nt: TGCGCCAGCAGCTCCACTGTTGCCGTGGTCGGAAACACCATATATTTT
d_gene: .
abundance: .
j_gene: TRBJ1-3
v_gene: TRBV5-1

CDR3aa: CASSTDRVDLGELFF
CDR3nt: TGTGCCAGCTCCACGGACAGGGTGGACCTCGGGGAGCTGTTTTTT
d_gene: TRBD1
abundance: .
j_gene: TRBJ2-2
v_gene: TRBV18

CDR3aa: CATSRDQGLGNTIYF
CDR3nt: TGTGCCACCAGCAGAGACCAGGGTCTCGGAAACACCATATATTTT
d_gene: .
abundance: .
j_gene: TRBJ1-3
v_gene: TRBV15

CDR3aa: CSVAQGSTDTQYF
CDR3nt: TGCAGCGTTGCCCAGGGTAGCACAGATACGCAGTATTTT
d_gene: .
abundance: .
j_gene: TRBJ2-3
v_gene: TRBV29-1

CDR3aa: CASNKGPSQSGETQYF
CDR3nt: TGTGCCAGCAACAAGGGACCCAGCCAATCGGGGGAGACCCAGTACTTC
d_gene: .
abundance: many
j_gene: TRBJ2-5
v_gene: TRBV7-3

CDR3aa: CASSGLPPSYEQYF
CDR3nt: TGTGCCAGCAGTGGACTACCACCTTCCTACGAGCAGTACTTC
d_gene: .
abundance: many
j_gene: TRBJ2-7
v_gene: TRBV28

CDR3aa: CASSLRQVNTEAFF
CDR3nt: TGCGCCAGCAGTTTAAGGCAGGTGAACACTGAAGCTTTCTTT
d_gene: .
abundance: .
j_gene: TRBJ1-1
v_gene: TRBV10-2

CDR3aa: CATSIGTGAYEQYF
CDR3nt: TGTGCCACCAGCATCGGGACAGGGGCATACGAGCAGTACTTC
d_gene: TRBD1
abundance: .
j_gene: TRBJ2-7
v_gene: TRBV15

CDR3aa: CSATKGSEQYF
CDR3nt: TGCAGTGCTACCAAGGGGTCTGAGCAGTACTTC
d_gene: .
abundance: many
j_gene: TRBJ2-7
v_gene: TRBV20-1

CDR3aa: CASIGLAGGTSYEQYF
CDR3nt: TGTGCCAGCATTGGACTAGCGGGAGGCACCTCCTACGAGCAGTACTTC
d_gene: TRBD2
abundance: many
j_gene: TRBJ2-7
v_gene: TRBV2

CDR3aa: CASTVLNRAAFF
CDR3nt: TGTGCCAGCACTGTCCTTAACAGGGCAGCTTTCTTT
d_gene: .
abundance: .
j_gene: TRBJ1-1
v_gene: TRBV28

CDR3aa: CASALYLQETQYF
CDR3nt: TGTGCTAGTGCCCTATACCTGCAAGAGACCCAGTACTTC
d_gene: .
abundance: many
j_gene: TRBJ2-5
v_gene: TRBV12-5

CDR3aa: CASSWDTGSPLHF
CDR3nt: TGTGCCAGCAGTTGGGATACGGGCTCACCCCTCCACTTT
d_gene: .
abundance: many
j_gene: TRBJ1-6
v_gene: TRBV2

CDR3aa: CASTPRDRGRGAFF
CDR3nt: TGTGCCAGCACGCCTCGGGACAGGGGGCGGGGGGCTTTCTTT
d_gene: TRBD1
abundance: few
j_gene: TRBJ1-1
v_gene: TRBV28